A single sample gave rise to the 6 T cell receptor beta chains below, sequenced in a study of PD-L1 blockade in urothelial cancer. Time point denoted: peripheral blood 6 weeks after treatment start. Some clones are missing from TCRdb's copy, which holds only in-frame ones; the method was immunoSEQ multiplex PCR. This table has tens of thousands of clones, about 90% appearing once. This specimen consisted of PBMCs, obtained around atezolizumab (anti-PD-L1) treatment. The source of these receptors is a man between 70 and 80 years old with urothelial cancer.

The V gene is TRBV7-3, the J gene TRBJ2-3; TRBD2 matches 7 bases. V shed 5 bases, J shed 9 bases, and the junction held 8 bases outside the gene matches. From germline, CDR1 is SGHTA and CDR2 FQGTGA. The CDR3 is made up of 13 amino acids. CDR3 loop: CASSLNGGKTQYF. The CDR3 DNA reads TGTGCCAGCAGCCTAAACGGGGGGAAAACGCAGTATTTT.

The V and J genes are TRBV7-9 and TRBJ2-1, with D perhaps matching TRBD1 (5 bases). CDR3 length: 15 residues. V lost 4 bases to trimming and J lost 4 bases, with 14 bases between them. CDR1 and CDR2 (germline): SEHNR, FQNEAQ (reference sequence). DNA for the CDR3: TGTGCCAGCAGCTCAAAAAAGGACACGTACAATGAGCAGTTCTTC. This encodes CASSSKKDTYNEQFF.

V and J are TRBV19 and TRBJ2-5; D unclear. The V end lost 3 bases, the J end lost 3 bases, and 8 bases lay between the germline ends. Germline values: CDR1 LNHDA, CDR2 SQIVND (reference sequence). The CDR3 runs 13 residues. The CDR3 sequence is CASSIWSKETQYF. DNA of the CDR3: TGTGCCAGTAGTATTTGGAGCAAAGAGACCCAGTACTTC.

The chain recombines TRBV27 with TRBJ2-1, with 8 positions matching TRBD2. The junction had 12 bases not matched to a gene; V was cut back by 5 bases and J by 3 bases. Per germline, CDR1 MNHEY and CDR2 SMNVEV (reference sequence). The CDR3 runs to 17 residues. CDR3 sequence reads: CASSPSGGEPHYNEQFF. The DNA of the CDR3 is TGTGCCAGCAGTCCCTCGGGGGGGGAGCCTCACTACAATGAGCAGTTCTTC.

This clone appeared once. The CDR3 spells CASCPTIGRDTQYF. CDR3 in DNA: TGTGCCAGCTGCCCGACAATTGGTCGCGATACGCAGTATTTT. The chain has TRBV6-5 and TRBJ2-3; D not certain. CDR3 length equals 14 residues. The germline V gene has CDR1 MNHEY and CDR2 SVGAGI. With 8 bases removed from V and 6 bases from J, the gap between germline ends came to 18 bases.

V usage is TRBV6-1 and J usage is TRBJ1-1; TRBD1 matches 7 bases. The V segment lost 6 bases and the J segment 1 base; nucleotides outside the gene matches: 8. There are 15 residues in the CDR3. Germline V gives CDR1 MNHNS, CDR2 SASEGT. The CDR3 nucleotides read TGTGCCAGCAGGGGGATGACAGGGCAGAACACTGAAGCTTTCTTT. Translating gives CASRGMTGQNTEAFF.